This is a list of T cell receptor beta chains from one sample in a study of blood T cell repertoires in COVID-19. Profiling relied on immunoSEQ multiplex PCR, and the TCRdb table lists in-frame clones only, not all of them. The table has under 65,000 clones, around 92% seen once. The sample consisted of peripheral blood. The receptors shown here come from a human donor in a cohort sampled during active COVID-19. Both conserved end residues are part of each CDR3. The D gene is left open where the match is weak. Expanded clones are given a class, and other clones once, few, many or no size at all.

TRBV27,-,TRBD1,TRBJ1-1,TGTGCCAGCAGTTTGGCCGGGACAGGCGGGACAGCTTTCTTT,CASSLAGTGGTAFF
TRBV6-6,-,-,TRBJ1-5,TGTGCCAGCAGTTCTCCGCGCCAGCCCCAGCATTTT,CASSSPRQPQHF
TRBV30,-,-,TRBJ1-5,TGTGCCTGGAGTCCGCGTCAAGATCAGCCCCAGCATTTT,CAWSPRQDQPQHF
TRBV3-1/TRBV3-2,-,TRBD1,TRBJ2-3,TGTGCCAGCAGCCGGGACAGGGTAGGCACAGATACGCAGTATTTT,CASSRDRVGTDTQYF
TRBV27,-,-,TRBJ2-3,TGTGCCAGCAGCCGAATCCCCGGACAGCGCACAGATACGCAGTATTTT,CASSRIPGQRTDTQYF
TRBV7-2,-,-,TRBJ2-2,TGTGCCAGCAGCTTAGGGGGCCACGGCAGAACCGGGGAGCTGTTTTTT,CASSLGGHGRTGELFF
TRBV5-6,-,TRBD2,TRBJ2-1,TGTGCCAGCAGCCAGACTAGCGGGGGGGCTAATTACAATGAGCAGTTCTTC,CASSQTSGGANYNEQFF
TRBV11-2,-,TRBD2,TRBJ2-1,TGTGCCAGCAGCCCGGGACTAGCGGGGGGGTACAATGAGCAGTTCTTC,CASSPGLAGGYNEQFF
TRBV5-5,-,TRBD1,TRBJ2-2,TGTGCCAGCAGACCCGACAGGGTCGTCGGGGAGCTGTTTTTT,CASRPDRVVGELFF
TRBV12-3/TRBV12-4,-,-,TRBJ1-4,TGTGCCAGCAGTCCCCAGGTTAATGAAAAACTGTTTTTT,CASSPQVNEKLFF
TRBV7-9,-,TRBD2,TRBJ2-5,TGTGCCAGCAGCTTAGCTTCGGGGGGGCCCAGAGAGACCCAGTACTTC,CASSLASGGPRETQYF
TRBV10-3,-,-,TRBJ1-2,TGTGCCACCCACCGGACAGATGGAGATGGCTACACCTTC,CATHRTDGDGYTF
TRBV4-1,once,TRBD1,TRBJ2-2,TGCGCCAGCAGCCAAACGGACCGGGACAGGTTCGGGGAGCTGTTTTTT,CASSQTDRDRFGELFF
TRBV7-9,-,TRBD1,TRBJ1-6,TGTGCCAGCAGTTTCCGGGACAGTTATAATTCACCCCTCCACTTT,CASSFRDSYNSPLHF
TRBV19,-,TRBD1,TRBJ2-3,TGTGCCAGTAGTATGGACAGGAACACAGATACGCAGTATTTT,CASSMDRNTDTQYF
TRBV7-5,-,-,TRBJ2-7,TGTGCCAGAAGCGGACTCGGATGCGAGCAGTACTTC,CARSGLGCEQYF
TRBV6-5,-,TRBD1,TRBJ1-1,TGTGCCAGCAGTACTCAGGGACAGGGATCCCCTGAAGCTTTCTTT,CASSTQGQGSPEAFF
TRBV25-1,-,-,TRBJ2-1,TGTGCCAGCATGGGGCCGTTTCGACTAGTCGGTTCCTACAATGAGCAGTTCTTC,CASMGPFRLVGSYNEQFF
TRBV27,-,-,TRBJ2-7,TGTGCCAGCAGCCGGCCAGGGGTAGCCCACGAGCAGTACTTC,CASSRPGVAHEQYF
TRBV5-8,-,TRBD1,TRBJ2-7,TGTGCCAGCAGTTTTAGGCGGGACAGGGGTAACGAGCAGTACTTC,CASSFRRDRGNEQYF
TRBV27,-,-,TRBJ2-5,TGTGCCAGCCGAAGACCCGGAGGACTCCCGGAGACCCAGTACTTC,CASRRPGGLPETQYF
TRBV5-4,-,-,TRBJ2-5,TGTGCCAGCAGCGTAGTCGACCAAGAGACCCAGTACTTC,CASSVVDQETQYF
TRBV30,-,TRBD1,TRBJ1-6,TGTGCCTGGAGTGCACAGGGGGCTTCACCCCTCCACTTT,CAWSAQGASPLHF
TRBV19,-,-,TRBJ1-3,TGTGCCAGTAGTATAGACCGCGACAGGACAAACACCATATATTTT,CASSIDRDRTNTIYF
TRBV7-2,-,TRBD1,TRBJ1-1,TGTGCCAGTTTTCCCGGGACAGGGGGTGCTGAAGCTTTCTTT,CASFPGTGGAEAFF
TRBV2,-,-,TRBJ1-1,TGTGCCAGCAGGGGGATCGGGGGTGATAACACTGAAGCTTTCTTT,CASRGIGGDNTEAFF
TRBV11-1,-,TRBD2,TRBJ2-7,TGTGCCAGCAGCTTCCCGATAGCGGGACCCCACGAGCAGTACTTC,CASSFPIAGPHEQYF
TRBV11-3,-,-,TRBJ1-1,TGTGCCAGCAGCTTAGGCAGGAACACTGAAGCTTTCTTT,CASSLGRNTEAFF
TRBV7-3,-,-,TRBJ2-1,TGTGCCAGCAGCTTAATTGACTACCATGAGCAGTTCTTC,CASSLIDYHEQFF
TRBV3-1/TRBV3-2,-,-,TRBJ1-2,TGTGCCAGCAGCCCCGGACAGATAGTCTATGGCTACACCTTC,CASSPGQIVYGYTF
TRBV4-1,-,-,TRBJ1-1,TGCGCCAGCAGCCAAGAGGTGGCGCCGCCCGTGATGAGGGCTTTCTTT,CASSQEVAPPVMRAFF
TRBV21-1,-,-,TRBJ2-7,TGTGCCAGCAGCAACGGAAGACTAGCGGACTACGAGCAGTACTTC,CASSNGRLADYEQYF
TRBV7-3,-,-,TRBJ2-5,TGTGCCAGCAGCACGGGACACGAAGAGACCCAGTACTTC,CASSTGHEETQYF
TRBV27,-,TRBD2,TRBJ2-3,TGTGCCAGCAGCGCGGGAGACCTGGTGTTGGGCGTCACAGATACGCAGTATTTT,CASSAGDLVLGVTDTQYF
TRBV6-6,once,-,TRBJ2-2,TGTGCCAGCAGTTACCAGGGGAACACCGGGGAGCTGTTTTTT,CASSYQGNTGELFF
TRBV5-1,-,TRBD2,TRBJ2-2,TGCGCCAGCAGCTTGGGGACTAGCGGGGGGCCGCGCACCGGGGAGCTGTTTTTT,CASSLGTSGGPRTGELFF
TRBV3-1/TRBV3-2,-,-,TRBJ2-3,TGTGCCAGCAGTACCCGGGGGAGTATTACAGATACGCAGTATTTT,CASSTRGSITDTQYF
TRBV7-8,-,-,TRBJ2-3,TGTGCCAGCAGCCCTTTAACGGGCACAGATACGCAGTATTTT,CASSPLTGTDTQYF
TRBV19,-,-,TRBJ1-1,TGTGCCAGTAGTACCGACAGGACGAACACTGAAGCTTTCTTT,CASSTDRTNTEAFF
TRBV7-3,-,-,TRBJ2-3,TGTGCCAGCAGCTTTAAATTGGCCGTACCAGATACGCAGTATTTT,CASSFKLAVPDTQYF
TRBV7-2,few,TRBD1,TRBJ1-4,TGTGCCAGCAGCTGGACAGGGGGAGGAGGTGAAAAACTGTTTTTT,CASSWTGGGGEKLFF
TRBV11-2,-,TRBD1,TRBJ1-6,TGTGCCAGCAGCTTAGGGGGACAGGATAATTCACCCCTCCACTTT,CASSLGGQDNSPLHF
TRBV6-1,-,-,TRBJ2-3,TGTGCCAGCAGTGAGAACGGTAACACAGATACGCAGTATTTT,CASSENGNTDTQYF
TRBV5-4,-,TRBD2,TRBJ2-2,TGTGCCAGCAGCTTGTTTGGGACTAGTGACACCGGGGAGCTGTTTTTT,CASSLFGTSDTGELFF
TRBV6-5,-,TRBD1,TRBJ1-2,TGTGCCAGCAGTTACACGGGACAGGGAGTCGGCTACACCTTC,CASSYTGQGVGYTF
TRBV29-1,-,TRBD1,TRBJ2-7,TGCAGCGCCACGACAGGGTATTCCTACGAGCAGTACTTC,CSATTGYSYEQYF
TRBV27,-,TRBD2,TRBJ2-2,TGTGCCAGCTGGGGACTAGCGGACACCGGGGAGCTGTTTTTT,CASWGLADTGELFF
TRBV5-1,-,-,TRBJ1-1,TGCGCCAGCAGCTTGGGACGGGAGAACACTGAAGCTTTCTTT,CASSLGRENTEAFF
TRBV23-1,-,TRBD1,TRBJ1-5,TGCGCCAGCAGTCAATCCCCAACAGGGGCGGGATACCAGCCCCAGCATTTT,CASSQSPTGAGYQPQHF